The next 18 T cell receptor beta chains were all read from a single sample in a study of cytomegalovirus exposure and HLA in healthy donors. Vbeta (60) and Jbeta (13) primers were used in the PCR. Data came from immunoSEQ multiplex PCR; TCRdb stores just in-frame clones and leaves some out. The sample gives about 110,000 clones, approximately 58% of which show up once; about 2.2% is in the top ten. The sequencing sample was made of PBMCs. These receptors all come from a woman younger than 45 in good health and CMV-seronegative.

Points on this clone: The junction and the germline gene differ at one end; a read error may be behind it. The CDR3 here is CSSSLARGEAFF. The CDR3, as DNA: TGTTCCAGCAGCTTAGCGCGTGGTGAAGCTTTCTTT. The V and J genes are TRBV7-9 and TRBJ1-1; the D is unclear. CDR3 length: 12 amino acids. Germline assignment: CDR1 SEHNR and CDR2 FQNEAQ (reference sequence). The full variable domain, rest sourced from reference TRBV7-9 and TRBJ1-1, is DTGVSQNPRHKITKRGQNVTFRCDPISEHNRLYWYRQTLGQGPEFLTYFQNEAQLEKSRLLSDRFSAERPKGSFSTLEIQRTEQGDSAMYLCSSSLARGEAFFGQGTRLTVV.

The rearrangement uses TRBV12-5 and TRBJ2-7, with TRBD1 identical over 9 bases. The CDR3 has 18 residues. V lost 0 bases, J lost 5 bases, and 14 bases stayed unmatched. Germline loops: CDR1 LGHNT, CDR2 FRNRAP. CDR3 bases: TGTGCTAGTGGTTTGGTACTAGCCGGGACAGGGATTCTCCACGAGCAGTACTTC. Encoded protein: CASGLVLAGTGILHEQYF.

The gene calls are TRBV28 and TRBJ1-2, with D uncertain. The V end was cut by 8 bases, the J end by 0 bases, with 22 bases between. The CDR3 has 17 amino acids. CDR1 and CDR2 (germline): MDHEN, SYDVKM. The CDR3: CASSSPYGGGSNYGYTF. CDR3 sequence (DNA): TGTGCCAGCTCCTCCCCCTACGGAGGTGGATCTAACTATGGCTACACCTTC.

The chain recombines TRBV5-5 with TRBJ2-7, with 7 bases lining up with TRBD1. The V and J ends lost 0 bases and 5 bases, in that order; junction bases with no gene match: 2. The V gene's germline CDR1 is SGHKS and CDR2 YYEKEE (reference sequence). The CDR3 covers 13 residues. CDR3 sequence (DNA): TGTGCCAGCAGCTTGGCCAGGGGGAACGAGCAGTACTTC. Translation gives CASSLARGNEQYF.

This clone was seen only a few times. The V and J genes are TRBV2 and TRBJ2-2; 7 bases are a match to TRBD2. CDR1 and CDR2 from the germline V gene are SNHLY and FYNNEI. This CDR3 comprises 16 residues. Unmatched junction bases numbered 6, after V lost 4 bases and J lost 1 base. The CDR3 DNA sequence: TGTGCCAGCAGTGTTCCTGGGACTAAGAACACCGGGGAGCTGTTTTTT. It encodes CASSVPGTKNTGELFF.

The CDR3 sequence: CASSFPGTYEQYF. CDR3 coding DNA: TGTGCCAGCAGTTTTCCCGGGACCTACGAGCAGTACTTC. The J gene is TRBJ2-7, the V gene TRBV28, with D tentatively TRBD2 (5 bases). This CDR3 is built from 13 residues. CDR1 is MDHEN, CDR2 SYDVKM, per germline. With 3 bases removed from V and 2 bases from J, the gap between germline ends came to 8 bases.

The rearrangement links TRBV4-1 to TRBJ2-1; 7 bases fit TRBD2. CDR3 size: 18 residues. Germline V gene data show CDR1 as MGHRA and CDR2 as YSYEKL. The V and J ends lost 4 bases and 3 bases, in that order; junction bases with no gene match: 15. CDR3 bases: TGCGCCAGCAGCCCCACGACGGTAGCGGGCGGGGACTACAATGAGCAGTTCTTC. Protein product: CASSPTTVAGGDYNEQFF.

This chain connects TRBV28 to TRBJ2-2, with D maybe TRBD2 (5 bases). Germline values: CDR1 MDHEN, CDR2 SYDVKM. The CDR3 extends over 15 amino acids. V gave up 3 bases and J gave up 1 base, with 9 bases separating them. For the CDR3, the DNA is TGTGCCAGCAGTTTGCCTCGGGGGAACACCGGGGAGCTGTTTTTT. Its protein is CASSLPRGNTGELFF.

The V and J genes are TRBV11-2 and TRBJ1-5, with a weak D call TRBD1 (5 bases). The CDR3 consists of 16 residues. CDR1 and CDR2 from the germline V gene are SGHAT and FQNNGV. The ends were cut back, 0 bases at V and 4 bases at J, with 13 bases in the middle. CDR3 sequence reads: CASSLDAAGHNQPQHF. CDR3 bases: TGTGCCAGCAGCTTAGATGCCGCAGGGCATAATCAGCCCCAGCATTTT.

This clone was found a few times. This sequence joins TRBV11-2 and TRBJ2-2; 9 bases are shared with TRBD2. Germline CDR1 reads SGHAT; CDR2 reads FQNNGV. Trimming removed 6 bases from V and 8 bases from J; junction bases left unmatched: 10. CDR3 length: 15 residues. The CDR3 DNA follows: TGTGCCAGCAGGCAGGCGGGAGGGCCGGGTGGGGAGCTGTTTTTT. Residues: CASRQAGGPGGELFF. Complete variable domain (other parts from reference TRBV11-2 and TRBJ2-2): EAGVAQSPRYKIIEKRQSVAFWCNPISGHATLYWYQQILGQGPKLLIQFQNNGVVDDSQLPKDRFSAERLKGVDSTLKIQPAKLEDSAVYLCASRQAGGPGGELFFGEGSRLTVL.

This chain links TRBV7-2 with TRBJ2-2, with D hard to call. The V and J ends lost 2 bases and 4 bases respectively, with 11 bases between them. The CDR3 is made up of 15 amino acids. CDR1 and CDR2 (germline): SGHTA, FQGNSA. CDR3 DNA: TGTGCCAGCAGCTTATGGAAGCGAGGCACCGGGGAGCTGTTTTTT. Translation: CASSLWKRGTGELFF.

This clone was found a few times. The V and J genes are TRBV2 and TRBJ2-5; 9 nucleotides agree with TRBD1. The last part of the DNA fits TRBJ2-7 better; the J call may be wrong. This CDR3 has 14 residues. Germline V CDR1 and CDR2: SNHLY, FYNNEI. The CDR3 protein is CASSAHGQGYEQYF. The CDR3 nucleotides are TGTGCCAGCAGTGCCCATGGACAGGGGTACGAGCAGTACTTC.

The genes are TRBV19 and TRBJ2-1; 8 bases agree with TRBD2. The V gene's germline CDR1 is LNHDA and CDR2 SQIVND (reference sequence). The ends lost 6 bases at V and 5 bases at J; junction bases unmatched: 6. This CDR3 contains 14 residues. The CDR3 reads CASRSIGGDNEQFF. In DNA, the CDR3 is TGTGCCAGTAGGTCTATCGGGGGGGACAATGAGCAGTTCTTC.

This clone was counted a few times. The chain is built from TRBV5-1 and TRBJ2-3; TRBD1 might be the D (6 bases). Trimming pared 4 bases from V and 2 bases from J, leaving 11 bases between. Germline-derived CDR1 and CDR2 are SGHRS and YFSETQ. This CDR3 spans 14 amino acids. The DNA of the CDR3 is TGCGCCAGCAGCGGGACACTGGACACAGATACGCAGTATTTT. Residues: CASSGTLDTDTQYF.

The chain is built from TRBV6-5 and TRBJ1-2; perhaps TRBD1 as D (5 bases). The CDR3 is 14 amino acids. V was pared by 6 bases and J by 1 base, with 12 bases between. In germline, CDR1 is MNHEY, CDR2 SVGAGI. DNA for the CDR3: TGTGCCAGCAGCCAGACAGTCAATAACTATGGCTACACCTTC. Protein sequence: CASSQTVNNYGYTF.

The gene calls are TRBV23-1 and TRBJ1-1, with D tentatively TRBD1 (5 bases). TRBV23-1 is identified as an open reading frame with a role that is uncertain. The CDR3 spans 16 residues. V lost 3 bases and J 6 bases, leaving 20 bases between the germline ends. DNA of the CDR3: TGCGCCAGCAGTCAGGCCCCAGCCCGGGGGAATGCTGAAGCTTTCTTT. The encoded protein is CASSQAPARGNAEAFF.

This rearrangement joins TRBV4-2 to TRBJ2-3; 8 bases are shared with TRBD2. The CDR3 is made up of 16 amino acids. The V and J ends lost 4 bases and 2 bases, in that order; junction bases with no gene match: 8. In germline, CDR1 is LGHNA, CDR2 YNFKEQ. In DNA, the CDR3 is TGTGCCAGCAGCCCTTTCGGGAGGGAGGCCACAGATACGCAGTATTTT. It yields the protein CASSPFGREATDTQYF.

In DNA, the CDR3 is TGTGCCAGCAGTGCAGGGACAGGGGAGGCAGATACGCAGTATTTT. Its protein is CASSAGTGEADTQYF. V is TRBV25-1 and J is TRBJ2-3; TRBD1 agrees at 10 bases. The germline CDR1 and CDR2 sequences are MGHDK and SYGVNS. The CDR3 length is 15 residues. After removal of 4 bases from V and 4 bases from J, the junction contained 5 bases not matched to a gene.